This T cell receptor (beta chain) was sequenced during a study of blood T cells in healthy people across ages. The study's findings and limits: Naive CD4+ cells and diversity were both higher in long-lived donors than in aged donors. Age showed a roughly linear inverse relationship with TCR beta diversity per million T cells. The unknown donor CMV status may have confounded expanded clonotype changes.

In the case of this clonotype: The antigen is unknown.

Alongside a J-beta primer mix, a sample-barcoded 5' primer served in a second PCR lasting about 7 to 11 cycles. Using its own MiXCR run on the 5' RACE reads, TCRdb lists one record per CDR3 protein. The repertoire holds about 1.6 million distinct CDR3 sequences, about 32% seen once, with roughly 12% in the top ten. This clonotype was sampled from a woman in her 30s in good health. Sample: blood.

The CDR3 DNA reads TGCAGTGCTAGAGAAGGGGCGGGACTGGAGACCCAGTACTTC. Protein: CSAREGAGLETQYF. The chain employs TRBV20-1 and TRBJ2-5, with D possibly matching TRBD2 (6 bases). Germline loops: CDR1 DFQATT, CDR2 SNEGSKA (reference sequence). V lost 0 bases and J lost 5, with 13 bases in between. CDR3 length: 14 residues.